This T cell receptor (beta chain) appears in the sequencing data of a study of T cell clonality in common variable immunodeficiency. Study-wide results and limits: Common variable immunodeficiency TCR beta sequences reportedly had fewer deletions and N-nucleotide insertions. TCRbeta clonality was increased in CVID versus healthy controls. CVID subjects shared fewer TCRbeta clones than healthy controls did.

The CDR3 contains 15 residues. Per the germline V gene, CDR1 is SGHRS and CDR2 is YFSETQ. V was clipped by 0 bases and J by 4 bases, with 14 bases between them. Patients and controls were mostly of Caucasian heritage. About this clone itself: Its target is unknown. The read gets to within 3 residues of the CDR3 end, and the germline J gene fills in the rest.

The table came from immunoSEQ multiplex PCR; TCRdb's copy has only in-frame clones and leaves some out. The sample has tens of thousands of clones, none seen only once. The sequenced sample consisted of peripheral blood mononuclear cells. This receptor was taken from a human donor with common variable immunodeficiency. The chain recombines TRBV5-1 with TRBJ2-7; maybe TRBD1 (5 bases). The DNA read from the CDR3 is TGCGCCAGCAGCTTGGGAGCCCAGGGCAGATACGAG. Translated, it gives CASSLGAQGRYE. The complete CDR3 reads CASSLGAQGRYEQYF.